The next 32 T cell receptor beta chains were all read from a single sample in a study of T cell responses to AZD1222 COVID-19 vaccine. Some clones are missing from TCRdb's copy, which holds only in-frame ones; the method was immunoSEQ multiplex PCR. This sample yields 150,000 to 200,000 clones, of which 80% to 90% are seen a single time; 6.9% belongs to the top ten. Specimen: peripheral blood, collected on day 0 of AZD1222 vaccination. The receptors shown here come from an adult in good health.

The chain combines TRBV9 with TRBJ1-5; no clear D gene. This CDR3 spans 19 amino acids. Looked up from germline, CDR1 is SGDLS and CDR2 is YYNGEE. V was trimmed by 0 bases and J by 6 bases, leaving 25 bases between them. The CDR3 protein is CASSVVWRVRTLEGQPQHF. DNA for the CDR3: TGTGCCAGCAGCGTAGTCTGGAGGGTACGTACCCTTGAGGGTCAGCCCCAGCATTTT.

The chain has TRBV6-2 or TRBV6-3 and TRBJ1-1; the D is unclear. The CDR3 loop spans 12 amino acids. V lost 2 bases and J lost 4, with 5 bases in between. The germline V gene encodes CDR1 MNHEY and CDR2 SVGEGT. The CDR3 protein is CASSYRATEAFF. As DNA, the CDR3 is TGTGCCAGCAGTTACAGGGCCACTGAAGCTTTCTTT.

The J gene is TRBJ1-6, the V gene TRBV9, with 9 bases fitting TRBD1. The germline V gene has CDR1 SGDLS and CDR2 YYNGEE. CDR3 length equals 15 residues. The V segment lost 2 bases and the J segment 9 bases; nucleotides outside the gene matches: 6. DNA for the CDR3: TGTGCCAGCAGCGTGGGCGGGACAGGGAGTTCACCCCTCCACTTT. Translated: CASSVGGTGSSPLHF.

V gene TRBV27 combines with J gene TRBJ2-4; D possibly corresponds to TRBD1 (5 bases). Germline CDR1 MNHEY, CDR2 SMNVEV (reference sequence). V was clipped by 3 bases and J by 4 bases, with 10 bases between them. This CDR3 spans 14 amino acids. CDR3 DNA sequence: TGTGCCAGCAGTTTGGCGGACAAGAAAAACATTCAGTACTTC. It yields the protein CASSLADKKNIQYF.

J is TRBJ2-2 and V is TRBV30, with a weak D call TRBD2 (6 bases). The CDR3 contains 16 residues. Germline CDR1 reads GTSNPN; CDR2 reads SVGIG (reference sequence). Trimming left V 1 base short and J 1 base short, with 13 bases between. CDR3 sequence reads: CAWSARLGGNTGELFF. CDR3 DNA sequence: TGTGCCTGGAGTGCCCGGTTGGGGGGGAACACCGGGGAGCTGTTTTTT. The variable domain in full, completed from reference TRBV30 and TRBJ2-2, reads SQTIHQWPATLVQPVGSPLSLECTVEGTSNPNLYWYRQAAGRGLQLLFYSVGIGQISSEVPQNLSASRPQDRQFILSSKKLLLSDSGFYLCAWSARLGGNTGELFFGEGSRLTVL.

The chain is built from TRBV15 and TRBJ2-2; D may be TRBD2 (6 bases). V gave up 6 bases and J gave up 3 bases, with 11 bases separating them. Germline V gives CDR1 LNHNV, CDR2 YYDKDF (reference sequence). CDR3 length equals 14 residues. This chain's CDR3 is CATRGGGYTGELFF. DNA of the CDR3: TGTGCCACCAGAGGTGGGGGGTACACCGGGGAGCTGTTTTTT.

Details on this clone: Mismatch with germline at one junction end may stem from a read error. The chain combines TRBV20-1 with TRBJ1-2; 7 nucleotides match TRBD1. CDR3 length: 11 amino acids. Per the germline V gene, CDR1 is DFQATT and CDR2 is SNEGSKA (reference sequence). The DNA for the CDR3 is TGCAGTGCTAGACCCCAGGGGGTGGTACACTTC. It translates to CSARPQGVVHF.

The genes are TRBV12-3 or TRBV12-4 and TRBJ1-2, with 9 bases that match TRBD1. Losses at the gene ends were 4 bases for V and 8 bases for J; bases not matched to a gene: 5. The CDR3 is 13 amino acids. The DNA for the CDR3 is TGTGCCAGCAGTTCGGGGACAGGGCACGGCTACACCTTC. Protein: CASSSGTGHGYTF.

V is TRBV28 and J is TRBJ2-4; D could derive from TRBD1 or TRBD2 (5 bases each). The V end lost 8 bases, the J end lost 8 bases, and 28 bases lay between the germline ends. From germline, CDR1 is MDHEN and CDR2 SYDVKM. The CDR3 is 17 amino acids. CDR3 loop: CASAHSVWDEGSDIQYF. For the CDR3, the DNA is TGTGCCAGCGCCCATTCCGTATGGGATGAGGGGTCGGACATTCAGTACTTC. Combining the CDR3 with reference TRBV28 and TRBJ2-4 gives the whole variable domain DVKVTQSSRYLVKRTGEKVFLECVQDMDHENMFWYRQDPGLGLRLIYFSYDVKMKEKGDIPEGYSVSREKKERFSLILESASTNQTSMYLCASAHSVWDEGSDIQYFGAGTRLSVL.

V and J are TRBV15 and TRBJ2-2, with no clear D. Germline V CDR1 and CDR2: LNHNV, YYDKDF (reference sequence). Trimming removed 0 bases at V and 2 bases at J, with 7 bases between. The CDR3 is made up of 15 amino acids. CDR3 amino acids: CATSREEENTGELFF. DNA for the CDR3: TGTGCCACCAGCAGAGAAGAGGAAAACACCGGGGAGCTGTTTTTT.

V and J are TRBV4-2 and TRBJ1-5; D is unclear. The ends were cut back, 4 bases at V and 2 bases at J, with 12 bases in the middle. CDR3 length equals 15 residues. Germline V gene sequence: CDR1 LGHNA, CDR2 YNFKEQ. CDR3 coding DNA: TGTGCCAGCAGCCCTTTTGGGGAGGGCAATCAGCCCCAGCATTTT. It yields the protein CASSPFGEGNQPQHF.

This chain joins TRBV2 and TRBJ1-5; D call uncertain. The V and J ends lost 4 bases and 1 base respectively, with 8 bases between them. Germline CDR1 SNHLY, CDR2 FYNNEI. The length of the CDR3 is 14 residues. CDR3 bases: TGTGCCAGCAGTGGGGCATCAAGCAATCAGCCCCAGCATTTT. Translated: CASSGASSNQPQHF.

The chain carries TRBV5-1 and TRBJ1-1; D is ambiguous. Trimming took off 0 bases at V and 6 bases at J, with 9 bases between the two ends. Germline CDR1 SGHRS, CDR2 YFSETQ. The length of the CDR3 is 13 residues. This chain's CDR3 is CASSLDTGSEAFF. The CDR3 nucleotides read TGCGCCAGCAGCTTGGACACGGGCTCTGAAGCTTTCTTT.

This chain uses TRBV6-1 with TRBJ2-7; perhaps TRBD2 as D (5 bases). Per the germline V gene, CDR1 is MNHNS and CDR2 is SASEGT. V shed 0 bases and J shed 7 bases, with 22 bases lying between them. This CDR3 region has 17 residues. CDR3: CASSEAWGISNRGEQYF. The DNA for the CDR3 is TGTGCCAGCAGTGAAGCGTGGGGTATCAGTAACCGGGGTGAGCAGTACTTC.

This rearrangement joins TRBV5-4 to TRBJ2-7; D is perhaps TRBD1 or TRBD2 (5 bases each). V was trimmed by 1 base and J by 3 bases, leaving 11 bases between them. The CDR3 sequence is 14 residues long. CDR1 SGHNT and CDR2 YYREEE come from the germline V gene (reference sequence). The CDR3 loop is CASSLSRDGYEQYF. The CDR3, as DNA: TGTGCCAGCAGCTTGTCTCGGGACGGCTACGAGCAGTACTTC.

The chain joins TRBV29-1 to TRBJ2-6; D is ambiguous. Per the germline V gene, CDR1 is SQVTM and CDR2 is ANQGSEA. This CDR3 has 12 residues. Trimming removed 8 bases at V and 2 bases at J, with 7 bases between. The CDR3 nucleotides read TGCAGCTATCGAACTGGGGCCAACGTCCTGACTTTC. It translates to CSYRTGANVLTF.

Here the CDR3 DNA reads TGTGCCACCAGCAAAGGGAACTACGAGCAGTACTTC. Protein sequence: CATSKGNYEQYF. The chain uses TRBV15 and TRBJ2-7; no definite D call. V lost 4 bases and J lost 3, with 7 bases in between. Germline-derived CDR1 and CDR2 are LNHNV and YYDKDF (reference sequence). The CDR3 consists of 12 residues. The variable domain in full, completed from reference TRBV15 and TRBJ2-7, reads DAMVIQNPRYQVTQFGKPVTLSCSQTLNHNVMYWYQQKSSQAPKLLFHYYDKDFNNEADTPDNFQSRRPNTSFCFLDIRSPGLGDTAMYLCATSKGNYEQYFGPGTRLTVT.

This chain joins TRBV28 and TRBJ1-2; no firm D call. The CDR3 is made up of 14 amino acids. Germline V gives CDR1 MDHEN, CDR2 SYDVKM. With 3 bases removed from V and 4 bases from J, the gap between germline ends came to 12 bases. Written as DNA, the CDR3 is TGTGCCAGCAGTTTCGTTAGGGTTTCCTATGGCTACACCTTC. Its translation: CASSFVRVSYGYTF.

The V gene is TRBV7-2, the J gene TRBJ1-2, with 9 bases fitting TRBD1. Losses at the gene ends were 3 bases for V and 2 bases for J; bases not matched to a gene: 4. The CDR3 is 15 amino acids. The V gene's germline CDR1 is SGHTA and CDR2 FQGNSA. The CDR3 is CASSFTGTGNYGYTF. The CDR3 bases are TGTGCCAGCAGCTTTACCGGGACAGGGAACTATGGCTACACCTTC.

V usage is TRBV15 and J usage is TRBJ1-1, with no clear D. V dropped 2 bases and J dropped 1 base, with 11 bases sitting between them. This CDR3 is 15 amino acids long. Germline CDR1 reads LNHNV; CDR2 reads YYDKDF (reference sequence). In nucleotides, the CDR3 is TGTGCCACCAGCAGAAGCGGAGGGCCGAACACTGAAGCTTTCTTT. This sequence encodes CATSRSGGPNTEAFF. The full variable domain, completed using reference TRBV15 and TRBJ1-1, is DAMVIQNPRYQVTQFGKPVTLSCSQTLNHNVMYWYQQKSSQAPKLLFHYYDKDFNNEADTPDNFQSRRPNTSFCFLDIRSPGLGDTAMYLCATSRSGGPNTEAFFGQGTRLTVV.

The chain carries TRBV5-5 and TRBJ1-6; maybe TRBD1 (5 bases). The CDR3 covers 15 residues. Germline loops: CDR1 SGHKS, CDR2 YYEKEE (reference sequence). Deletions cut 0 bases from V and 7 bases from J, with 11 bases between. CDR3 DNA sequence: TGTGCCAGCAGCTTGGGGGGGGGAAGGAATTCACCCCTCCACTTT. Encoded protein: CASSLGGGRNSPLHF.

J is TRBJ1-1 and V is TRBV19; D call uncertain. Germline CDR1 is LNHDA and CDR2 is SQIVND (reference sequence). V lost 9 bases to trimming and J lost 11 bases, with 13 bases between them. This CDR3 has 10 residues. Written as DNA, the CDR3 is TGTGCCAGCGGCCGCGGGTTGGCTTTCTTT. Translation gives CASGRGLAFF.

This rearrangement joins TRBV3-1 (or the pseudogene TRBV3-2) to TRBJ1-4; 9 nucleotides align to TRBD1. Trimming took 4 bases from V and 5 from J; bases not matched to a gene: 5. The length of the CDR3 is 15 residues. Looked up from germline, CDR1 is LGHDT and CDR2 is YNNKEL (reference sequence). CDR3 sequence (DNA): TGTGCCAGCAGCCCTTCCGGGACAGGGAATGAAAAACTGTTTTTT. Translating it yields CASSPSGTGNEKLFF.

The chain has TRBV6-5 and TRBJ2-7, with D possibly being TRBD2 (7 bases). Trimming pared 10 bases from V and 3 bases from J, leaving 19 bases between. Germline CDR1 MNHEY, CDR2 SVGAGI. This CDR3 is 14 amino acids long. CDR3 DNA sequence: TGTGCCACCTTAGGGGGGGTAGCTGACTACGAGCAGTACTTC. Translating it yields CATLGGVADYEQYF.

The J gene is TRBJ2-7, the V gene TRBV7-8; no definite D call. Looked up from germline, CDR1 is SGHVS and CDR2 is FQNEAQ. The CDR3 loop spans 12 amino acids. Between the trimmed V and J ends, which lost 2 bases and 3 bases, there was a span of 5 bases. The CDR3 loop reads CASSLKGYEQYF. As DNA, the CDR3 is TGTGCCAGCAGCTTAAAGGGCTACGAGCAGTACTTC.

V gene TRBV7-9 combines with J gene TRBJ1-1; D is undetermined. The CDR3 extends over 13 amino acids. Germline loops: CDR1 SEHNR, CDR2 FQNEAQ (reference sequence). V lost 2 bases to trimming and J lost 3 bases, with 7 bases between them. The CDR3 region has the DNA TGTGCCAGCAGCTTATACCAGGACACTGAAGCTTTCTTT. Residues: CASSLYQDTEAFF.

The chain links TRBV7-2 to TRBJ2-2; tentative D call: TRBD2 (6 bases). CDR1 and CDR2 from the germline V gene are SGHTA and FQGNSA. The CDR3 runs to 13 residues. Trimming removed 8 bases at V and 1 base at J, with 8 bases between. CDR3 in DNA: TGTGCCAGCCGGCGGGGGAACACCGGGGAGCTGTTTTTT. This codes for CASRRGNTGELFF.

This rearrangement joins TRBV5-5 to TRBJ1-6; the D gene is possibly TRBD1 (6 bases). V was pared by 9 bases and J by 5 bases, with 15 bases between. The CDR3 extends over 14 amino acids. Germline-derived CDR1 and CDR2 are SGHKS and YYEKEE (reference sequence). CDR3 residues: CATDRDTNNSPLHF. CDR3 nucleotides: TGTGCCACCGACCGGGACACTAATAATTCACCCCTCCACTTT.

This chain connects TRBV7-2 to TRBJ2-3, with a weak D call TRBD1 (5 bases). Germline V gene data show CDR1 as SGHTA and CDR2 as FQGNSA. This CDR3 spans 14 amino acids. Deletions cut 5 bases from V and 5 bases from J, with 14 bases between. CDR3 sequence: CASSKRQGRDTQYF. The CDR3 DNA sequence: TGTGCCAGCAGCAAGCGCCAGGGTAGAGATACGCAGTATTTT.

The CDR3 DNA sequence: TGTGCCAGCAGTGACTCGTGGCAGCCATACACCGGGGAGCTGTTTTTT. Encoded protein: CASSDSWQPYTGELFF. J is TRBJ2-2 and V is TRBV6-4; no definite D call. The germline V gene encodes CDR1 MRHNA and CDR2 SNTAGT. The CDR3 runs 16 residues. V was shortened by 0 bases and J by 3 bases, with 11 bases between the two germline ends.

The chain carries TRBV13 and TRBJ2-3; no clear D. Germline V gene lookup returns CDR1 PRHDT and CDR2 FYEKMQ (reference sequence). This CDR3 is 13 amino acids long. V was clipped by 5 bases and J by 4 bases, with 10 bases between them. In DNA form, the CDR3 reads TGTGCCAGCAGCCGCTCGACGGCAGATACGCAGTATTTT. This gives the protein CASSRSTADTQYF.

The rearrangement links TRBV9 to TRBJ2-6; D is possibly TRBD2 (5 bases). Trimming took 4 bases from V and 0 from J, leaving 11 bases between them. The germline V gene encodes CDR1 SGDLS and CDR2 YYNGEE. The CDR3 is 16 residues long. The DNA of the CDR3 is TGTGCCAGCAGCCCCGACGGGATCTCTGGGGCCAACGTCCTGACTTTC. Translation gives CASSPDGISGANVLTF. The full variable domain, with the rest looked up from reference TRBV9 and TRBJ2-6, is DSGVTQTPKHLITATGQRVTLRCSPRSGDLSVYWYQQSLDQGLQFLIQYYNGEERAKGNILERFSAQQFPDLHSELNLSSLELGDSALYFCASSPDGISGANVLTFGAGSRLTVL.